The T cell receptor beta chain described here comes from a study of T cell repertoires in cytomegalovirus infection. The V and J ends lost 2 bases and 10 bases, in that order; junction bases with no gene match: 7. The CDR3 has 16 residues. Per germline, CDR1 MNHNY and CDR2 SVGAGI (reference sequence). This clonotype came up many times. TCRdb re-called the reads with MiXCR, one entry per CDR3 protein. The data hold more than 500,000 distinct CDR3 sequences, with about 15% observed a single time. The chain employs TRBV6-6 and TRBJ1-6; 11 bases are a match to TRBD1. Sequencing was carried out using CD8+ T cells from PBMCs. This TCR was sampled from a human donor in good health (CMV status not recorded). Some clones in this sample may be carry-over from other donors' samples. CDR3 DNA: TGTGCCAGCAGTTACCCGGGACAGGGGGTAGGGTCACCCCTCCACTTT. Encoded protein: CASSYPGQGVGSPLHF.